This TCR beta chain derives from a study of blood T cells in healthy people across ages. General observations from the study: Relative to aged donors, long-lived donors carried more naive CD4+ cells and displayed higher diversity. Naive T cell percentage strongly correlated with TCR beta diversity.

On this clonotype itself: Its antigen is not known.

Primers used in a second PCR of about 7 to 12 cycles were a sample-barcoded 5' primer and a J-beta primer mix. TCRdb analysed the 5' RACE reads with MiXCR anew, one entry per CDR3 protein. Of a few hundred thousand distinct CDR3 sequences in the sample, 45% to 60% were seen once. For every donor, a draw yielded around 9.4 milliliters of peripheral blood. The authors extracted at least 5.5 micrograms of total RNA per sample. This receptor was obtained from a man in his sixties in good health. Sequencing used blood.

For the CDR3, the DNA is TGTGCCAGCAGCGTAGCCCTACAGGGGGACGAGCAGTACTTC. Translated, it gives CASSVALQGDEQYF. The V gene is TRBV9, the J gene TRBJ2-7, with 8 bases aligning to TRBD1. Trimming took 0 bases from V and 5 from J; bases not matched to a gene: 4. Germline V gene data show CDR1 as SGDLS and CDR2 as YYNGEE. This CDR3 is built from 14 residues.